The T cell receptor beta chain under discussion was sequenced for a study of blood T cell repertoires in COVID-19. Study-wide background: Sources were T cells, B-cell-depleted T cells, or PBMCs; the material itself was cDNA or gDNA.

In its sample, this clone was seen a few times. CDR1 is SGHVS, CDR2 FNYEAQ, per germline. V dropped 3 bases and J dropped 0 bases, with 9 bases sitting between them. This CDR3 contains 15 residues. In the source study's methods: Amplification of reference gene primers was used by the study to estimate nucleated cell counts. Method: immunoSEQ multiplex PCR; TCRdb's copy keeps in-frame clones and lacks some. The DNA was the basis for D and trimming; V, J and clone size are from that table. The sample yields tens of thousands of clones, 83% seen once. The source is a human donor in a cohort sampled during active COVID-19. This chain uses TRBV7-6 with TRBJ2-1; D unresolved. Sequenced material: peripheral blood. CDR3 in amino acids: CASSLVGPSYNEQFF. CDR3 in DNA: TGTGCCAGCAGCTTGGTTGGGCCCTCCTACAATGAGCAGTTCTTC.